In its sample, the clone carrying this TCR beta chain was seen a few times. Its cognate antigen is unknown. CDR3 length: 12 residues. Between the trimmed V and J ends, which lost 2 bases and 4 bases, there was a span of 6 bases. Per the germline V gene, CDR1 is ENHRY and CDR2 is SYGVKD. The data derive from a study of T cell repertoires in cytomegalovirus infection. Study at large: Both recently identified HLA-C-restricted and well-studied HLA-B-restricted CMV epitopes were used in the study. Indicated by public TCR beta signatures were CMV infection and matching HLA type.

General observations from the study: The ex vivo response was dominated by HLA-C-restricted CMV-specific TCR beta clonotypes.

TCRdb ran MiXCR on the reads and lists one entry per CDR3 protein. The sample yields 20,000 to 25,000 distinct CDR3 sequences, around 43% seen once. The TCR originated in a human donor in good health (CMV status not recorded). Some clones in this sample may be carry-over from other donors' samples. The sequenced sample was CD8+ T cells from cultured PBMCs, obtained from culture after CMV antigen stimulation. The chain has TRBV10-3 and TRBJ2-7, with a weak D call TRBD1 (6 bases). CDR3 in DNA: TGTGCCATCAGTGAGACAGGGTACGAGCAGTACTTC. Translation gives CAISETGYEQYF.